The 18 T cell receptor beta chains reported below all come from one sample, sequenced in a study of vaccination and CD4 T cells after COVID-19. Time point indicated: late sampling 161 to 241 days after vaccination in a few convalescent patients. This sample's treatment: approximately nine-day PBMC culture with coronavirus spike peptide pools or control peptides (ViraFEST assay). These receptors have no known antigen. Sequenced with the Oncomine TCR Beta short-read assay was DNA taken from cultured CD4+ T cells. TCRdb reanalysed the PCR reads using MiXCR and keeps one entry per CDR3 protein. Of tens of thousands of distinct CDR3 sequences detected, 28% appear once; the ten largest clones hold roughly 6.6%. The specimen was CD4+ T cells from blood, cultured in vitro, collected about 7 months after SARS-CoV-2 vaccination. Receptor source: a human donor who had recovered from COVID-19.

This clonotype was seen only a few times. This rearrangement joins TRBV20-1 to TRBJ1-1; D is unclear. The CDR3 covers 13 residues. V lost 6 bases, J lost 3 bases, and 14 bases lay in between. Germline CDR1 reads DFQATT; CDR2 reads SNEGSKA (reference sequence). The CDR3, as DNA: TGCAGTGCAGCGGACGGACTCTACACTGAAGCTTTCTTT. Protein: CSAADGLYTEAFF.

This clonotype was seen a handful of times. The V gene is TRBV7-9, the J gene TRBJ2-7; 8 nucleotides match TRBD1. Germline values: CDR1 SEHNR, CDR2 FQNEAQ (reference sequence). Trimming at V came to 5 bases and at J to 2 bases, leaving 14 bases not matched to a gene. The CDR3 totals 17 residues. CDR3 bases: TGTGCCAGCAGCACCTCCCGGACAGGGACGAAACCCTACGAGCAGTACTTC. As protein: CASSTSRTGTKPYEQYF. The full variable domain, in which reference TRBV7-9 and TRBJ2-7 provide the parts outside the CDR3, is DTGVSQNPRHKITKRGQNVTFRCDPISEHNRLYWYRQTLGQGPEFLTYFQNEAQLEKSRLLSDRFSAERPKGSFSTLEIQRTEQGDSAMYLCASSTSRTGTKPYEQYFGPGTRLTVT.

The chain couples TRBV11-3 to TRBJ2-1; no reliable D call. This CDR3 region has 14 residues. V was clipped by 0 bases and J by 4 bases, with 7 bases between them. Germline V CDR1 and CDR2: SGHNT, YENEEA. The CDR3 protein is CASSLDLQYNEQFF. CDR3 bases: TGTGCCAGCAGCTTAGATCTCCAATACAATGAGCAGTTCTTC.

This clonotype was recorded at least ten times. This chain connects TRBV20-1 to TRBJ2-5; 10 bases agree with TRBD2. The CDR3 is 14 residues long. CDR1 is DFQATT, CDR2 SNEGSKA, per germline (reference sequence). Trimming took 4 bases from V and 7 from J; bases not matched to a gene: 9. The CDR3 loop reads CSAKEAGGYATQYF. The DNA for the CDR3 is TGCAGTGCTAAGGAAGCGGGAGGGTACGCGACCCAGTACTTC.

This clonotype showed up just a few times. The chain links TRBV6-4 to TRBJ2-1, with a tentative D call TRBD2 (6 bases). The germline V gene has CDR1 MRHNA and CDR2 SNTAGT. The CDR3 extends over 13 amino acids. Trimming removed 4 bases from V and 3 bases from J, with 7 bases in between. CDR3 region: CASSAGDYNEQFF. As DNA, the CDR3 is TGTGCCAGCAGTGCGGGGGACTACAATGAGCAGTTCTTC.

This clonotype is labeled as medium-sized (0.01 to 0.1%). This chain joins TRBV28 and TRBJ2-5; D unclear. The CDR3 runs 12 residues. V was clipped by 3 bases and J by 1 base, with 3 bases between them. CDR1 and CDR2 from the germline V gene are MDHEN and SYDVKM. CDR3: CASSFSQETQYF. The DNA of the CDR3 is TGTGCCAGCAGTTTCTCCCAAGAGACCCAGTACTTC. The variable domain in full, completed from reference TRBV28 and TRBJ2-5, reads DVKVTQSSRYLVKRTGEKVFLECVQDMDHENMFWYRQDPGLGLRLIYFSYDVKMKEKGDIPEGYSVSREKKERFSLILESASTNQTSMYLCASSFSQETQYFGPGTRLLVL.

This chain joins TRBV2 and TRBJ2-1, with TRBD2 identical over 9 bases. With V trimmed by 3 bases and J by 5 bases, 2 bases remained unmatched. The CDR3 covers 14 residues. In germline, CDR1 is SNHLY, CDR2 FYNNEI. Here the CDR3 reads CASSEREGDNEQFF. DNA of the CDR3: TGTGCCAGCAGTGAGCGGGAGGGGGACAATGAGCAGTTCTTC.

This clonotype was found once. J is TRBJ2-4 and V is TRBV20-1; TRBD2 agrees at 7 bases. This CDR3 region has 18 residues. Germline-derived CDR1 and CDR2 are DFQATT and SNEGSKA (reference sequence). V was pared by 1 base and J by 1 base, with 13 bases of the junction left unmatched. CDR3 nucleotide sequence: TGCAGTGCTAGAGGGGAGCGGGATAAGATTGGGGCCAAAAACATTCAGTACTTC. It translates to CSARGERDKIGAKNIQYF.

This clonotype was picked up a small number of times. The chain links TRBV6-1 to TRBJ2-2; 12 nucleotides align to TRBD1. The V gene end was trimmed by 5 bases and the J gene end by 3 bases; junction bases not matched to a gene: 4. The CDR3 consists of 16 residues. Germline V gives CDR1 MNHNS, CDR2 SASEGT. CDR3 bases: TGTGCCAGCAGTCGAGGGACAGGGGGCGACACCGGGGAGCTGTTTTTT. It translates to CASSRGTGGDTGELFF.

V and J are TRBV5-4 and TRBJ1-2; the match to TRBD1 covers 7 bases. V was clipped by 1 base and J by 2 bases; unmatched bases: 2. The CDR3 covers 14 residues. Germline CDR1 is SGHNT and CDR2 is YYREEE (reference sequence). CDR3 sequence (DNA): TGTGCCAGCAGCTTGCAGGGACAGAACTATGGCTACACCTTC. The encoded protein is CASSLQGQNYGYTF.

This clonotype was seen a handful of times. This chain connects TRBV5-4 to TRBJ2-5; TRBD1 or TRBD2 may be the D gene (5 bases each). Germline V gene lookup returns CDR1 SGHNT and CDR2 YYREEE (reference sequence). Trimming stripped 1 base from V and 2 bases from J, with 12 bases between. This CDR3 region has 15 residues. CDR3 in amino acids: CASSLNLEGQETQYF. The CDR3 nucleotides are TGTGCCAGCAGCTTGAACCTAGAGGGGCAAGAGACCCAGTACTTC.

This clonotype came up a few times. V and J are TRBV15 and TRBJ2-1; the match to TRBD2 covers 10 bases. There are 19 residues in the CDR3. V trimming: 1 base; J trimming: 4 bases; junction bases outside the gene matches: 13. The germline CDR1 and CDR2 sequences are LNHNV and YYDKDF (reference sequence). The CDR3 sequence: CATSRGFSGRISGYNEQFF. CDR3 bases: TGTGCCACCAGCAGAGGGTTTAGCGGGAGGATCTCAGGTTACAATGAGCAGTTCTTC.

The J gene is TRBJ1-5, the V gene TRBV28; D remains ambiguous. Germline V gene data show CDR1 as MDHEN and CDR2 as SYDVKM. CDR3 length: 15 amino acids. V lost 8 bases and J lost 0, with 14 bases in between. The CDR3 spells CASYDTRTSNQPQHF. For the CDR3, the DNA is TGTGCCAGCTATGATACACGTACTAGCAATCAGCCCCAGCATTTT.

The chain carries TRBV27 and TRBJ2-1, with a tentative D call TRBD2 (6 bases). The J call is in doubt because the DNA end fits TRBJ2-7 better. The V gene's germline CDR1 is MNHEY and CDR2 SMNVEV (reference sequence). This CDR3 comprises 13 residues. CDR3 nucleotide sequence: TGTGCCACTAGGACTACGAACTACAATGAGCAGTACTTC. Amino acid sequence: CATRTTNYNEQYF.

This clonotype was observed a handful of times. V gene TRBV28 combines with J gene TRBJ2-1; D gene uncertain. The CDR3 contains 13 residues. V was pared by 6 bases and J by 7 bases, with 13 bases between. Germline V gives CDR1 MDHEN, CDR2 SYDVKM. CDR3 bases: TGTGCCAGCAGAGGTTCAGTAGGGAATGAGCAGTTCTTC. Translating it yields CASRGSVGNEQFF.

This clonotype was seen more than once but under ten times. The chain has TRBV20-1 and TRBJ2-3, with D unresolved. In germline, CDR1 is DFQATT, CDR2 SNEGSKA (reference sequence). The V end was cut by 4 bases, the J end by 1 base, with 15 bases between. The CDR3 has 15 residues. The CDR3 loop is CSAKHSTTGTDTQYF. In DNA, the CDR3 is TGCAGTGCTAAACATAGCACTACCGGCACAGATACGCAGTATTTT.

V and J are TRBV27 and TRBJ2-3; 7 bases are a match to TRBD2. The CDR3 is made up of 15 amino acids. Germline assignment: CDR1 MNHEY and CDR2 SMNVEV (reference sequence). The trim removed 6 bases at V and 1 base at J, leaving 7 bases unmatched. DNA for the CDR3: TGTGCCAGCAGCCCCGGGCTAGCGGGCACAGATACGCAGTATTTT. Amino acids: CASSPGLAGTDTQYF.

The V call is TRBV6-1, the J call TRBJ2-4; 7 nucleotides match TRBD1. Germline V CDR1 and CDR2: MNHNS, SASEGT. V shed 6 bases, J shed 2 bases, and the junction held 4 bases outside the gene matches. CDR3 length: 14 residues. CDR3 amino acids: CASSPTGPKNIQYF. The CDR3 bases are TGTGCCAGCAGCCCGACAGGGCCCAAAAACATTCAGTACTTC.